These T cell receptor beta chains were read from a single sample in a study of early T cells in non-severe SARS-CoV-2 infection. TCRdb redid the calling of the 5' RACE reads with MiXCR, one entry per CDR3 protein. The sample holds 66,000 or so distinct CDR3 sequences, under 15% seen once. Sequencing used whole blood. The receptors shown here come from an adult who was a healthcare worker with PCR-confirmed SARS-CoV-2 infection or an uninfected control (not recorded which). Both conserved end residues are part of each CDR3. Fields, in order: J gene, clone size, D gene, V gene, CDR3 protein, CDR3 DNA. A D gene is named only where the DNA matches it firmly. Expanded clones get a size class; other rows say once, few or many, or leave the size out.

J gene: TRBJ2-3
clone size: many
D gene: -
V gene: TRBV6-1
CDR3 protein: CASSEDGVIGKSVSTDTQYF
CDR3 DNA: TGTGCCAGCAGTGAAGACGGGGTGATCGGTAAATCCGTTAGCACAGATACGCAGTATTTT

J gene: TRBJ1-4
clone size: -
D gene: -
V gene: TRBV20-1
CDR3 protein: CSAPHEGHATNEKLFF
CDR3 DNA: TGCAGTGCCCCACACGAGGGCCATGCAACTAATGAAAAACTGTTTTTC

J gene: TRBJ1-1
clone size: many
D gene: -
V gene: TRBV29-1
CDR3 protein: CSVEDMTEAFF
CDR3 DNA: TGCAGCGTTGAGGATATGACTGAAGCTTTCTTT

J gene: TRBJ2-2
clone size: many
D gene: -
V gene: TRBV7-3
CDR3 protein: CASSFRPTGELFF
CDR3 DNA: TGTGCCAGCAGCTTCAGGCCCACCGGGGAGCTGTTTTTT

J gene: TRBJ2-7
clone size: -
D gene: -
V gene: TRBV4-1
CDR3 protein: CASSQDPQVSWEQYF
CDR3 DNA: TGCGCCAGCAGCCAAGATCCCCAGGTATCCTGGGAGCAGTACTTC

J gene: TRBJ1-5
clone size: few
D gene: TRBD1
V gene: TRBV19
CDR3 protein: CASSSGTGGGQPQHF
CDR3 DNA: TGTGCCAGTAGTTCCGGGACAGGGGGCGGCCAGCCCCAGCATTTT

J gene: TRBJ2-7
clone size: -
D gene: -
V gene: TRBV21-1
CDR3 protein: CASSKLGVDRYEQYF
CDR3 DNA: TGTGCCAGCAGCAAGTTGGGGGTGGACAGGTACGAGCAGTACTTC

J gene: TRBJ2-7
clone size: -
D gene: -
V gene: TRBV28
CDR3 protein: CASSLPGGSRRDEQYF
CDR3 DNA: TGTGCCAGCAGTTTACCCGGCGGAAGTCGGCGGGACGAGCAGTACTTC

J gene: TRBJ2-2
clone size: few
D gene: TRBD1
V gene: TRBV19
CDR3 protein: CASSYTGGTGELFF
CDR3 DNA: TGTGCCAGTAGTTATACAGGGGGCACCGGGGAGCTGTTTTTT

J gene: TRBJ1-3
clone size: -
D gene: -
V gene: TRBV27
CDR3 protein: CASSLEGSSGNTIYF
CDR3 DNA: TGTGCCAGCAGTTTGGAGGGATCTTCTGGAAACACCATATATTTT

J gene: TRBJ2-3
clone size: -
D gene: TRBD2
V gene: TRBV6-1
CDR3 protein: CASSFGTSGRRTDTQYF
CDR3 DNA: TGTGCCAGCAGTTTCGGGACTAGCGGGAGGAGGACAGATACGCAGTATTTT

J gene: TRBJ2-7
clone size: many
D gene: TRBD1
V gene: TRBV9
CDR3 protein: CASSLGTGFVSGEEQYF
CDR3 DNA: TGTGCCAGCAGCCTTGGGACAGGGTTCGTTTCGGGTGAGGAGCAGTACTTC

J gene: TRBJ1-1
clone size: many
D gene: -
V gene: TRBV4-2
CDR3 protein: CASRGQVGTEAFF
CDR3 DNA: TGTGCCAGCAGGGGGCAGGTGGGCACTGAAGCTTTCTTT

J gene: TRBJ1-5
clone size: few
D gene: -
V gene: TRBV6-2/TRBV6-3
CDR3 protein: CASSYGGHQPQHF
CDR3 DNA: TGTGCCAGCAGTTACGGGGGGCACCAGCCCCAGCATTTT